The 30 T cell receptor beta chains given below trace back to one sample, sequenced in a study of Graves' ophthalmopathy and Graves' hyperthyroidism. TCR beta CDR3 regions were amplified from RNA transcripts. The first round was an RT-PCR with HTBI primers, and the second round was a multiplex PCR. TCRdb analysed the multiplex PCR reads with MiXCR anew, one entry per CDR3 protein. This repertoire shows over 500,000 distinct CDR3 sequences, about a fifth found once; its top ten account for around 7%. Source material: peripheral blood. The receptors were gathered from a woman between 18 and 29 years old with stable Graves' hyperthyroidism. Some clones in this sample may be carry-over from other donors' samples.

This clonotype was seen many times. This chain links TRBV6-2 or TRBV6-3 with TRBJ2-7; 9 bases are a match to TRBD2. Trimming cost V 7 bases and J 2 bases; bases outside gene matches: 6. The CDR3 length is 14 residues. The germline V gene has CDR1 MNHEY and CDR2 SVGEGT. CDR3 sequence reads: CASNPLAGTYEQYF. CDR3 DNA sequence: TGTGCCAGCAATCCTCTAGCGGGGACCTACGAGCAGTACTTC.

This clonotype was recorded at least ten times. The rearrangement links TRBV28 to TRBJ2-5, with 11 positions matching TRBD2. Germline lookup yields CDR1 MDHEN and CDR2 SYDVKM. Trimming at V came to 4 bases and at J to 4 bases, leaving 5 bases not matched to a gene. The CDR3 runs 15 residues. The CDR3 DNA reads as TGTGCCAGCAGTTCCACTAGCGGGAGACGAGAGACCCAGTACTTC. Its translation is CASSSTSGRRETQYF.

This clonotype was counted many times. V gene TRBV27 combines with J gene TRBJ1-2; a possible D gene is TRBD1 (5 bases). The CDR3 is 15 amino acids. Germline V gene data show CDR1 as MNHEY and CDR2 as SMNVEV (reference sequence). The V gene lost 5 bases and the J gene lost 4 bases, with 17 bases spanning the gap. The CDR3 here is CASSAQGLGFYGYTF. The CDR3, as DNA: TGTGCCAGCAGTGCTCAGGGCCTGGGATTCTATGGCTACACCTTC.

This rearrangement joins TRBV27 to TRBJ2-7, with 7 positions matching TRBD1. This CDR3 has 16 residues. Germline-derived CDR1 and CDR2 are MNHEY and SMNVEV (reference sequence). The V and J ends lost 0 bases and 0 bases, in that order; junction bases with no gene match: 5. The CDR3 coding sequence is TGTGCCAGCAGTTTATCGTGGGGACAGTCCTCCTACGAGCAGTACTTC. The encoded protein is CASSLSWGQSSYEQYF.

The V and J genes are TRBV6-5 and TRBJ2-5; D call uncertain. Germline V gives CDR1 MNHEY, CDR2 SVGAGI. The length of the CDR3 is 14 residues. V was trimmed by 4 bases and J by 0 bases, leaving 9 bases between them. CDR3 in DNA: TGTGCCAGCAGTTTGACAATGTACCAAGAGACCCAGTACTTC. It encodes CASSLTMYQETQYF.

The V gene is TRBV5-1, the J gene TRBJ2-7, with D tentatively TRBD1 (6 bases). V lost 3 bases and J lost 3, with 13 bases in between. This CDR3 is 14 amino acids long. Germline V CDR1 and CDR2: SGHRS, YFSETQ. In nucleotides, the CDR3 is TGCGCCAGCAGCTCCGCAGGGGAATTCTACGAGCAGTACTTC. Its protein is CASSSAGEFYEQYF.

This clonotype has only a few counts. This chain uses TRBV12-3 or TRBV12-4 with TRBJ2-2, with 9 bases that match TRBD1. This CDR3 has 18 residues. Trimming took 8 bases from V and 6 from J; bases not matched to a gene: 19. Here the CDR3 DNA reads TGTGCCAGCGTAGGGATTCGGGTAGGACAGGGGCTCCCCGGGGAGCTGTTTTTT. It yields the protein CASVGIRVGQGLPGELFF.

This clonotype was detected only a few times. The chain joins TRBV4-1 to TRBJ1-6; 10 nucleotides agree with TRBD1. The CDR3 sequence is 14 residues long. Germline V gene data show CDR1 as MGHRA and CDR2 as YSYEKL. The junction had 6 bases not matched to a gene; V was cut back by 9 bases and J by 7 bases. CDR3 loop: CASCPGQGNSPLHF. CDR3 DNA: TGCGCCAGTTGCCCGGGACAGGGGAATTCACCCCTCCACTTT.

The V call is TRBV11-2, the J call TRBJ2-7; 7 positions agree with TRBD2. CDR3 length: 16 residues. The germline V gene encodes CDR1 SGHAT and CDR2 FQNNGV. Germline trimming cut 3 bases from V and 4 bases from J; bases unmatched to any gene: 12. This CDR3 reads CASSFVRGGRGYEQYF. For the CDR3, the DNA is TGTGCCAGCAGCTTCGTGAGGGGAGGGCGGGGGTACGAGCAGTACTTC.

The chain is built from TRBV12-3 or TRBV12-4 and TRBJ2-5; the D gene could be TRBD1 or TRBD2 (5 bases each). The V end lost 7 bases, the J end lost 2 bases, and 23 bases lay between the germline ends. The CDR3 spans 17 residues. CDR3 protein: CASTLGNVGAKQETQYF. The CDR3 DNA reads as TGTGCCAGCACCCTAGGGAACGTCGGGGCGAAACAAGAGACCCAGTACTTC.

The CDR3 here is CATSGQAQIEAFF. Here the CDR3 DNA reads TGTGCCACATCGGGGCAGGCCCAAATTGAAGCTTTCTTT. This chain joins TRBV12-3 or TRBV12-4 and TRBJ1-1; D is possibly TRBD1 (5 bases). This CDR3 is built from 13 residues. Between the trimmed V and J ends, which lost 10 bases and 7 bases, there was a span of 19 bases.

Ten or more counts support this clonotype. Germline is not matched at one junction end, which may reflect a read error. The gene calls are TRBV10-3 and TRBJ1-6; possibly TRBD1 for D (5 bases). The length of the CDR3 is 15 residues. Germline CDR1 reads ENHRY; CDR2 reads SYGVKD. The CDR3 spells CAITEGRGGNSPLHF. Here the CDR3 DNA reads TGCGCCATCACCGAGGGGCGGGGGGGTAATTCACCCCTCCACTTT.

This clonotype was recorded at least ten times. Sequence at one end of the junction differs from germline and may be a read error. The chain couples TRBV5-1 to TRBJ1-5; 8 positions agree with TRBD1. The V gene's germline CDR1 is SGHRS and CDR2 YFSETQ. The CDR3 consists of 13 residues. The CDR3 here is CASSLGQGQPQHF. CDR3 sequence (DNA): TGTGCCAGCAGCCTTGGACAGGGTCAGCCCCAGCATTTT.

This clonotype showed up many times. The CDR3, as DNA: TGTGCCAGCAGTGTAACAGGGGGCGGGAACGAGCAGTACTTC. Translation gives CASSVTGGGNEQYF. This chain connects TRBV6-1 to TRBJ2-7; TRBD1 agrees at 9 bases. CDR1 is MNHNS, CDR2 SASEGT, per germline. With V trimmed by 4 bases and J by 5 bases, 6 bases remained unmatched. The CDR3 covers 14 residues.

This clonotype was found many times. The CDR3 DNA reads TGCGCCAGCAGCTCGGGACAGGGTGAAGCTTTCTTT. This gives the protein CASSSGQGEAFF. This chain links TRBV5-1 with TRBJ1-1, with 9 bases matching TRBD1. This CDR3 contains 12 residues. CDR1 SGHRS and CDR2 YFSETQ come from the germline V gene. V lost 3 bases, J lost 7 bases, and 1 base stayed unmatched. Variable domain in full (rest from reference TRBV5-1 and TRBJ1-1): KAGVTQTPRYLIKTRGQQVTLSCSPISGHRSVSWYQQTPGQGLQFLFEYFSETQRNKGNFPGRFSGRQFSNSRSEMNVSTLELGDSALYLCASSSGQGEAFFGQGTRLTVV.

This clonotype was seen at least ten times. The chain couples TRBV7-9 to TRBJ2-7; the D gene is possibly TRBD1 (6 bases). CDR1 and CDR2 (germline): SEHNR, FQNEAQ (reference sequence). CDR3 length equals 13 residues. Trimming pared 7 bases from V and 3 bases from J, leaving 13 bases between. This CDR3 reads CASKWDTHYEQYF. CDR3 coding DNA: TGTGCCAGCAAGTGGGACACTCACTACGAGCAGTACTTC.

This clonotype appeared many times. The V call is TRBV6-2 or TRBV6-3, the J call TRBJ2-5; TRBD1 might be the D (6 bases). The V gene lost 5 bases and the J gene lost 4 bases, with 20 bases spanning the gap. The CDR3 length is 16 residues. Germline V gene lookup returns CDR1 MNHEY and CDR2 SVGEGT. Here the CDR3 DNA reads TGTGCCAGCAGTCTGGAATCGCCAGGGGTAACAGAGACCCAGTACTTC. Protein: CASSLESPGVTETQYF.

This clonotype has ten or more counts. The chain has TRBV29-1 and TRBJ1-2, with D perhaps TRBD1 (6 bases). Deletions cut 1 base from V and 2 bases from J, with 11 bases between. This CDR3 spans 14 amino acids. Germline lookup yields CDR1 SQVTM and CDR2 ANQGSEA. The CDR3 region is CSVEVGDTNYGYTF. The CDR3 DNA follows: TGCAGCGTTGAAGTTGGGGACACGAACTATGGCTACACCTTC.

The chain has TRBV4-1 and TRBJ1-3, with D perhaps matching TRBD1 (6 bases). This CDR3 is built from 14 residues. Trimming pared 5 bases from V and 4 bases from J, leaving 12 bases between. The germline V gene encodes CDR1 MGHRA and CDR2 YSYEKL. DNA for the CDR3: TGCGCCAGCAGCTACAGGGCCTCCGGAAACACCATATATTTT. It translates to CASSYRASGNTIYF.

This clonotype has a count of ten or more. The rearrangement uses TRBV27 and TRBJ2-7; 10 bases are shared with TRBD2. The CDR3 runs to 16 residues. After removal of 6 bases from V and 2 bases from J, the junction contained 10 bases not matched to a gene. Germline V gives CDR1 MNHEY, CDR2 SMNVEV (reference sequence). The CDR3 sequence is CASSPSSGRTTYEQYF. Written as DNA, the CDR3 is TGTGCCAGCAGCCCGAGTAGCGGGAGGACAACCTACGAGCAGTACTTC.

CDR3 in DNA: TGTGCCAGCCACGGACAGTTGTGGACTGAAGCTTTCTTT. It is translated as CASHGQLWTEAFF. The chain employs TRBV6-4 and TRBJ1-1, with D possibly being TRBD1 (6 bases). The ends were cut back, 8 bases at V and 5 bases at J, with 15 bases in the middle. CDR1 and CDR2 (germline): MRHNA, SNTAGT. The CDR3 length is 13 residues.

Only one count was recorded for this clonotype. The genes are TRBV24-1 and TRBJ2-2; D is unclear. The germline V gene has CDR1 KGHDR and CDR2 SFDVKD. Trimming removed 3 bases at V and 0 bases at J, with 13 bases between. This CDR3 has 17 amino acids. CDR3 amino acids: CATSDEGPLANTGELFF. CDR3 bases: TGTGCCACCAGTGATGAAGGCCCTCTAGCGAACACCGGGGAGCTGTTTTTT.

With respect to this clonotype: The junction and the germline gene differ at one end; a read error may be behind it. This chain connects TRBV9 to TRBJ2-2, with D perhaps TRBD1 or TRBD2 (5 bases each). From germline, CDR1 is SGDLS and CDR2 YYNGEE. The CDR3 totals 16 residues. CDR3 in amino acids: CASSLISGTNTGEPFF. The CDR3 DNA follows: TGTGCCAGCAGCTTAATTTCGGGGACGAACACCGGGGAGCCGTTTTTT.

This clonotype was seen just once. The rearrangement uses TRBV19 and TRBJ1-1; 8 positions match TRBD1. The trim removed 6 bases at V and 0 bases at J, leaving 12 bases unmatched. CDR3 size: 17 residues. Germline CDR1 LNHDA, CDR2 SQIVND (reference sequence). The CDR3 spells CASRGTGTAVLNTEAFF. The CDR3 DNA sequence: TGTGCCAGTAGGGGGACAGGAACGGCGGTCTTGAACACTGAAGCTTTCTTT.

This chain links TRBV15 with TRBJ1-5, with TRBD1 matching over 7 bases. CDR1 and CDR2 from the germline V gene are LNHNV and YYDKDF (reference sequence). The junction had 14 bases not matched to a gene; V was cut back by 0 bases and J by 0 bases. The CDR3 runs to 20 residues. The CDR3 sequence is CATSRDRRDRSLYSNQPQHF. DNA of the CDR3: TGTGCCACCAGCAGAGATCGCCGGGACAGATCTTTATATAGCAATCAGCCCCAGCATTTT.

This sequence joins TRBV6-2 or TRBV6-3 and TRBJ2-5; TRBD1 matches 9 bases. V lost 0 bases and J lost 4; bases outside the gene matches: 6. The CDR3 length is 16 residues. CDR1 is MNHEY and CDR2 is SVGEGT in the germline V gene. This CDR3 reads CASSYSNRGLTETQYF. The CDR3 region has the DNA TGTGCCAGCAGTTACTCTAACAGGGGGCTTACAGAGACCCAGTACTTC.

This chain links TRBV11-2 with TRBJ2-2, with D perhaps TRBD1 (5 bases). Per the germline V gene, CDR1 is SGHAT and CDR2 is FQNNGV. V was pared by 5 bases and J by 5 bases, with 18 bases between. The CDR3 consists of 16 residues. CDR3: CASSPPAGLVTGELFF. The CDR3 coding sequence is TGTGCCAGCAGCCCCCCGGCAGGGCTTGTGACCGGGGAGCTGTTTTTT.

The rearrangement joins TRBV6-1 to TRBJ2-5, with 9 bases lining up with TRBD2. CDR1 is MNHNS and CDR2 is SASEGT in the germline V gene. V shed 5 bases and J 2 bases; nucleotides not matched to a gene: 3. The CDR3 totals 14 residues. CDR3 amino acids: CASSKGLAQETQYF. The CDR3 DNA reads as TGTGCCAGCAGTAAAGGACTAGCGCAAGAGACCCAGTACTTC.

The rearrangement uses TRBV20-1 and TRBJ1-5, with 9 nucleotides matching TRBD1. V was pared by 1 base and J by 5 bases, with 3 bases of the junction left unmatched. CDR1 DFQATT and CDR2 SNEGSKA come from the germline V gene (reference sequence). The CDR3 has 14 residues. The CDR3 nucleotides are TGCAGTGCTAGAGGGACAGGGGAACATCAGCCCCAGCATTTT. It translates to CSARGTGEHQPQHF.

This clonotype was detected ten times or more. The DNA of the CDR3 is TGTGCCAGCAGTTACTTTACAGATCATGGCTACACCTTC. Translation: CASSYFTDHGYTF. This chain connects TRBV6-2 or TRBV6-3 to TRBJ1-2; D ambiguous. Per germline, CDR1 MNHEY and CDR2 SVGEGT. Trimming took off 1 base at V and 6 bases at J, with 9 bases between the two ends. This CDR3 is built from 13 residues.